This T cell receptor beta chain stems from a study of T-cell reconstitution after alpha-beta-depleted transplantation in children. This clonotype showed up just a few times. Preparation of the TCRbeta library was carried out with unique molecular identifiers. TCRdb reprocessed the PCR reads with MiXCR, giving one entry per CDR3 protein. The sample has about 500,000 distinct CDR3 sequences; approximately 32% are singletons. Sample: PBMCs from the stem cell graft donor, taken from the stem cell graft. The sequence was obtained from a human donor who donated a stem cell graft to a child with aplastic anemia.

Here the CDR3 reads CASSLIGHDGNQPQHF. DNA of the CDR3: TGTGCCAGCAGCCTGATTGGCCACGATGGCAATCAGCCCCAGCATTTT. The chain combines TRBV6-1 with TRBJ1-5; D is unresolved. Per germline, CDR1 MNHNS and CDR2 SASEGT. V was clipped by 6 bases and J by 2 bases, with 17 bases between them. The CDR3 has 16 residues.